Following are 30 T cell receptor beta chains from one sample sequenced in a study of Graves' ophthalmopathy and Graves' hyperthyroidism. Amplifying from RNA transcripts, the study obtained TCR beta CDR3 regions. Second-round multiplex PCR came after a first-round RT-PCR that employed HTBI primers. TCRdb processed the multiplex PCR reads anew with MiXCR; each CDR3 protein has one entry. The sample yields over a million distinct CDR3 sequences, about two fifths seen once. Sample: peripheral blood or thyroid tissue (not recorded which). The receptors derive from an adult man with Graves' hyperthyroidism.

This clonotype was counted a few times. The gene calls are TRBV7-2 and TRBJ1-4; 8 positions match TRBD1. Unmatched junction bases numbered 6, after V lost 5 bases and J lost 7 bases. Germline loops: CDR1 SGHTA, CDR2 FQGNSA. This CDR3 has 14 residues. CDR3 DNA sequence: TGTGCCAGCAGCCGGACAGGGTGGGGTGAAAAACTGTTTTTT. Its protein product is CASSRTGWGEKLFF.

The chain is built from TRBV10-3 and TRBJ1-5; TRBD1 agrees at 10 bases. This CDR3 is built from 16 residues. The ends lost 8 bases at V and 4 bases at J; junction bases unmatched: 11. The V gene's germline CDR1 is ENHRY and CDR2 SYGVKD. CDR3 sequence reads: CAIGSGLDRGNQPQHF. CDR3 coding DNA: TGTGCCATCGGATCCGGATTGGACAGGGGGAATCAGCCCCAGCATTTT.

The chain carries TRBV20-1 and TRBJ2-2; D may be TRBD1 (6 bases). This CDR3 has 13 amino acids. Germline CDR1 reads DFQATT; CDR2 reads SNEGSKA (reference sequence). With 3 bases removed from V and 2 bases from J, the gap between germline ends came to 7 bases. CDR3 sequence (DNA): TGCAGTGCTAGGGACAGAAACACCGGGGAGCTGTTTTTT. It specifies CSARDRNTGELFF.

This clonotype was observed at least ten times. This chain connects TRBV5-1 to TRBJ2-7; TRBD2 agrees at 9 bases. Losses at the gene ends were 3 bases for V and 5 bases for J; bases not matched to a gene: 3. The germline V gene has CDR1 SGHRS and CDR2 YFSETQ. The CDR3 contains 13 residues. The CDR3 bases are TGCGCCAGCAGCTGGCGGGGGGGCGACGAGCAGTACTTC. Protein sequence: CASSWRGGDEQYF.

This clonotype was picked up many times. The chain combines TRBV29-1 with TRBJ1-4; tentative D call: TRBD1 (6 bases). V dropped 6 bases and J dropped 7 bases, with 15 bases sitting between them. Germline V CDR1 and CDR2: SQVTM, ANQGSEA. The CDR3 is 13 residues long. The CDR3 protein is CSVATGLREKLFF. The CDR3 DNA is TGCAGCGTAGCAACAGGGTTACGTGAAAAACTGTTTTTT.

Written as DNA, the CDR3 is TGTGCCAGCAGCTTAGAAGGGCAGTCGGAGCAGTTCTTC. Its translation: CASSLEGQSEQFF. The chain combines TRBV7-2 with TRBJ2-1; D gene uncertain. Germline CDR1 is SGHTA and CDR2 is FQGNSA. This CDR3 has 13 amino acids. Trimming took 1 base from V and 10 from J, leaving 11 bases between them.

This clonotype was observed at least ten times. The CDR3 DNA reads TGTGCCAGTAGTGTCGCCGGGACTAGTTACTACGAGCAGTACTTC. As protein: CASSVAGTSYYEQYF. V is TRBV19 and J is TRBJ2-7, with 8 bases matching TRBD2. The V and J ends lost 5 bases and 3 bases, in that order; junction bases with no gene match: 9. CDR3 length equals 15 residues. Germline V lookup: CDR1 LNHDA, CDR2 SQIVND (reference sequence).

About this clonotype itself: Because it lacks the conserved phenylalanine or tryptophan at the end, this CDR3 is likely a read error. The limits of the CDR3 on the DNA are not certain, so only TCRdb's listed CDR3 is given. J is TRBJ2-7 and V is TRBV7-8; the D call in the table, TRBD2, was not verified against the DNA. Germline assignment: CDR1 SGHVS and CDR2 FQNEAQ. The CDR3 is 9 residues long, ends included. The CDR3 loop is CASSLEGTS.

This clonotype was detected only a few times. This rearrangement joins TRBV5-4 to TRBJ2-5; TRBD1 aligns across 9 bases. The V gene's germline CDR1 is SGHNT and CDR2 YYREEE (reference sequence). Unmatched junction bases numbered 11, after V lost 4 bases and J lost 7 bases. The CDR3 has 15 residues. This CDR3 reads CASSPDWDRDGTQYF. The CDR3, as DNA: TGTGCCAGCAGCCCGGATTGGGACAGGGACGGGACCCAGTACTTC.

This clonotype was seen many times. The V and J genes are TRBV7-2 and TRBJ2-5; D gene ambiguous. The CDR3 is 16 amino acids. V gave up 1 base and J gave up 4 bases, with 16 bases separating them. Germline CDR1 reads SGHTA; CDR2 reads FQGNSA. CDR3 loop: CASSLGPRTGGETQYF. The CDR3 DNA reads as TGTGCCAGCAGCTTAGGGCCCCGGACGGGCGGAGAGACCCAGTACTTC.

The chain uses TRBV5-1 and TRBJ2-7; TRBD1 aligns across 12 bases. CDR3 size: 17 residues. J was trimmed by 9 bases and V by 4 bases; bases with no gene match: 17. Germline values: CDR1 SGHRS, CDR2 YFSETQ. CDR3 nucleotides: TGCGCCAGCAGCGTGTACGTGGGGACAGGGGGCAACTTTGTGCAGTACTTC. This sequence encodes CASSVYVGTGGNFVQYF.

In its sample, this clonotype was seen a few times. The V and J genes are TRBV16 and TRBJ1-3, with D perhaps TRBD1 (5 bases). CDR1 is KGHSY and CDR2 is FQNENV in the germline V gene. The V end was cut by 5 bases, the J end by 7 bases, with 27 bases between. The CDR3 spans 18 residues. The CDR3 DNA reads TGTGCCAGCAGCAGCTACTCCGGGACCTTTATCGAGGCGAACACCATATATTTT. Protein: CASSSYSGTFIEANTIYF.

This clonotype was seen many times. This may stem from a read error, because a much larger clone lies one nucleotide away. The rearrangement joins TRBV7-6 to TRBJ1-2, with 8 bases lining up with TRBD1. Germline V lookup: CDR1 SGHVS, CDR2 FNYEAQ. This CDR3 has 14 residues. The CDR3 region has the DNA TGTGCCAGCAGCAGTCTGCGGACAGGGTCGGACTACATCTTC. It is translated as CASSSLRTGSDYIF. The whole variable domain, filled in from reference TRBV7-6 and TRBJ1-2, reads GAGVSQSPRYKVTKRGQDVALRCDPISGHVSLYWYRQALGQGPEFLTYFNYEAQQDKSGLPNDRFSAERPEGSISTLTIQRTEQRDSAMYRCASSSLRTGSDYIFGSGTRLTVV.

The rearrangement uses TRBV10-2 and TRBJ2-7, with a weak D call TRBD2 (6 bases). The ends were cut back, 2 bases at V and 5 bases at J, with 19 bases in the middle. Germline V CDR1 and CDR2: WSHSY, SAAADI. CDR3 size: 16 residues. The CDR3 sequence is CASSEPMGRGRNEQYF. Written as DNA, the CDR3 is TGCGCCAGCAGTGAGCCCATGGGGCGGGGTCGGAACGAGCAGTACTTC.

The rearrangement joins TRBV7-2 to TRBJ2-7; D is uncertain. V lost 7 bases, J lost 7 bases, and 14 bases lay in between. The CDR3 sequence is 12 residues long. From germline, CDR1 is SGHTA and CDR2 FQGNSA. The CDR3 nucleotides read TGTGCCAGCAACCGGGCCGTAGGAGAGCAGTACTTC. It codes for CASNRAVGEQYF.

This clonotype was recorded many times. The genes are TRBV6-5 and TRBJ2-7, with D possibly called TRBD1 or TRBD2 (5 bases each). Germline loops: CDR1 MNHEY, CDR2 SVGAGI. V shed 5 bases and J shed 4 bases, with 15 bases lying between them. The CDR3 has 14 residues. The CDR3 loop reads CASSPRDGRYEQYF. In nucleotides, the CDR3 is TGTGCCAGCAGTCCCCGGGACGGACGATACGAGCAGTACTTC.

This clonotype was counted at least ten times. This sequence joins TRBV19 and TRBJ2-7; the D gene is possibly TRBD2 (7 bases). This CDR3 comprises 15 residues. The germline CDR1 and CDR2 sequences are LNHDA and SQIVND (reference sequence). Trimming pared 3 bases from V and 3 bases from J, leaving 15 bases between. In nucleotides, the CDR3 is TGTGCCAGTAGTATTACGGGGGGCGTCTTCTACGAGCAGTACTTC. Translating it yields CASSITGGVFYEQYF.

The sample holds many counts of this clonotype. The chain joins TRBV15 to TRBJ1-5; 7 bases align to TRBD1. CDR3 length: 14 residues. Germline V gene sequence: CDR1 LNHNV, CDR2 YYDKDF (reference sequence). The junction had 7 bases not matched to a gene; V was cut back by 5 bases and J by 6 bases. The CDR3 is CATSSQGGVQPQHF. In DNA form, the CDR3 reads TGTGCCACCAGCTCTCAGGGGGGGGTTCAGCCCCAGCATTTT.

As concerns this clonotype: One end of the junction does not line up with germline, which may come from a read error. The chain links TRBV7-2 to TRBJ1-3, with D tentatively TRBD1 (6 bases). The CDR3 runs to 16 residues. In germline, CDR1 is SGHTA, CDR2 FQGNSA. CDR3: CASSLGLRGFGNTMYF. CDR3 nucleotides: TGTGCCAGCAGCTTAGGGCTCAGGGGTTTTGGAAACACCATGTATTTT.

This clonotype turned up a few times. The V and J genes are TRBV3-1 and TRBJ2-5, with a tentative D call TRBD2 (6 bases). The CDR3 has 13 amino acids. The germline gives CDR1 LGHDT, CDR2 YNNKEL (reference sequence). The ends were cut back, 5 bases at V and 5 bases at J, with 12 bases in the middle. CDR3 in amino acids: CASSNLARETQYF. In DNA form, the CDR3 reads TGTGCCAGCAGCAATCTAGCGCGGGAGACCCAGTACTTC.

This clonotype occurred many times. The chain uses TRBV5-1 and TRBJ2-7; a weak D match, TRBD1 (6 bases). The CDR3 totals 15 residues. With 1 base removed from V and 3 bases from J, the gap between germline ends came to 14 bases. In germline, CDR1 is SGHRS, CDR2 YFSETQ. CDR3 coding DNA: TGCGCCAGCAGCTTGACAGGGTTCGTTCTCTACGAGCAGTACTTC. It encodes CASSLTGFVLYEQYF.

In this sample, this clonotype turned up many times. V usage is TRBV20-1 and J usage is TRBJ2-7, with TRBD2 matching 7 bases. The CDR3 is made up of 12 amino acids. V shed 5 bases and J 3 bases; nucleotides not matched to a gene: 4. CDR1 and CDR2 (germline): DFQATT, SNEGSKA (reference sequence). In nucleotides, the CDR3 is TGCAGTGCTTCGAGCGGGGACTACGAGCAGTACTTC. It translates to CSASSGDYEQYF.

This clonotype has a count of ten or more. The rearrangement joins TRBV7-7 to TRBJ2-2, with D maybe TRBD1 (7 bases). Trimming stripped 7 bases from V and 4 bases from J, with 13 bases between. The CDR3 has 14 amino acids. Germline CDR1 and CDR2: SSHAT and FNYEAQ (reference sequence). For the CDR3, the DNA is TGTGCCAGCAAGGGGGGACAGATCACCGGGGAGCTGTTTTTT. It translates to CASKGGQITGELFF.

This clonotype showed up just a few times. V usage is TRBV28 and J usage is TRBJ1-2, with 7 nucleotides matching TRBD1. The CDR3 runs to 15 residues. With 3 bases clipped from V and 5 bases from J, the junction kept 9 bases outside the gene matches. Germline V lookup: CDR1 MDHEN, CDR2 SYDVKM. In nucleotides, the CDR3 is TGTGCCAGCAGTTTGTCCGACAGGGACCTGTATGGCTACACCTTC. Translation gives CASSLSDRDLYGYTF.

The rearrangement joins TRBV20-1 to TRBJ2-7, with 7 nucleotides matching TRBD2. CDR1 is DFQATT, CDR2 SNEGSKA, per germline (reference sequence). V lost 6 bases and J lost 0; bases outside the gene matches: 8. The CDR3 length is 14 residues. The CDR3 region has the DNA TGCAGTGCAAAAGGGACTAACAACTCCTACGAGCAGTACTTC. Translating it yields CSAKGTNNSYEQYF.

The V call is TRBV13, the J call TRBJ1-5, with D possibly being TRBD1 (6 bases). CDR3 size: 15 residues. Trimming pared 5 bases from V and 7 bases from J, leaving 18 bases between. Germline loops: CDR1 PRHDT, CDR2 FYEKMQ (reference sequence). The CDR3 spells CASSPPGGPGQPQHF. Written as DNA, the CDR3 is TGTGCCAGCAGCCCCCCGGGGGGGCCAGGGCAGCCCCAGCATTTT.

This chain connects TRBV6-5 to TRBJ2-7; TRBD1 aligns across 9 bases. The CDR3 has 15 amino acids. Germline assignment: CDR1 MNHEY and CDR2 SVGAGI. After removal of 6 bases from V and 5 bases from J, the junction contained 11 bases not matched to a gene. In nucleotides, the CDR3 is TGTGCCAGCAGCTCCACAGGGGGCTTGGCCAACGAGCAGTACTTC. Amino acid sequence: CASSSTGGLANEQYF.

This clonotype appeared a few times. V is TRBV7-8 and J is TRBJ2-2; D tentatively fits TRBD1 or TRBD2 (5 bases each). The germline V and J ends were trimmed by 5 bases and 8 bases, with 18 bases remaining between them. The CDR3 consists of 15 residues. CDR1 SGHVS and CDR2 FQNEAQ come from the germline V gene. The DNA for the CDR3 is TGTGCCAGCAGCCTCCTTCCGGGACCAAAGGGGGAGCTGTTTTTT. Its translation is CASSLLPGPKGELFF.

Concerning this clonotype: Its ends do not fully match the called genes, so a read error is possible. CDR3 sequence: CGAARSGRFPYEQYF. Written as DNA, the CDR3 is TGCGGTGCCGCGAGAAGCGGGAGATTTCCCTACGAGCAGTACTTC. V gene TRBV20-1 combines with J gene TRBJ2-7; 8 nucleotides line up with TRBD2. Germline loops: CDR1 DFQATT, CDR2 SNEGSKA (reference sequence). The CDR3 is made up of 15 amino acids.

This clonotype has only a few counts. CDR3 region: CASSDPGQGAIGEQYF. Written as DNA, the CDR3 is TGTGCCAGCAGTGACCCTGGACAGGGTGCGATTGGCGAGCAGTACTTC. The V call is TRBV6-5, the J call TRBJ2-7, with 8 bases fitting TRBD1. V was clipped by 5 bases and J by 6 bases; unmatched bases: 15. The CDR3 has 16 residues. Germline loops: CDR1 MNHEY, CDR2 SVGAGI.